The sequence of this T cell receptor (beta chain) was determined in a study of T cell repertoires in aging, cancer and after chemotherapy. Peripheral blood genomic DNA, not sorted cells or RNA, was the template. Germline-derived CDR1 and CDR2 are LNHNV and YYDKDF (reference sequence). The CDR3 extends over 13 amino acids. Losses at the gene ends were 4 bases for V and 5 bases for J; bases not matched to a gene: 2. This clonotype showed up just a few times. TRB rearrangements spanning V, D and J were amplified using mixed TRB-A/B primers. TCRdb redid the calling of the multiplex PCR reads with MiXCR, one entry per CDR3 protein. In the table there are roughly 1,900 distinct CDR3 sequences, about 67% of which are singletons.

V is TRBV15 and J is TRBJ2-7, with TRBD1 matching over 10 bases. Sequencing was carried out using blood. The sequence was obtained from a human donor with a solid tumor. CDR3 loop: CATSKDRGHEQYF. The CDR3 region has the DNA TGTGCCACCAGCAAAGACAGGGGGCACGAGCAGTACTTC.